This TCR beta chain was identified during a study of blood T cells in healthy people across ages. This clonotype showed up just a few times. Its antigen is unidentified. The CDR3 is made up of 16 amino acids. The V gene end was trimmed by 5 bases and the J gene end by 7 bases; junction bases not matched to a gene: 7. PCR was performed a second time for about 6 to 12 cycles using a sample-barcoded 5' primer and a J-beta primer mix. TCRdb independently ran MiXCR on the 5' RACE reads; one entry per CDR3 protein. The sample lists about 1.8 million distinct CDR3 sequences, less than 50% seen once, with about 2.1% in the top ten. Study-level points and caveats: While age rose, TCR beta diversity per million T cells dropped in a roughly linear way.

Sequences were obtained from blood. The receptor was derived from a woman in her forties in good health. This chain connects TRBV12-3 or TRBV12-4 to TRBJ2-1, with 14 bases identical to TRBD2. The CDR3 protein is CASSPPGLAGVNEQFF. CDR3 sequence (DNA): TGTGCCAGCAGTCCACCGGGACTAGCGGGGGTAAATGAGCAGTTCTTC.